Many counts were recorded for the clone carrying this T cell receptor (beta chain). As yet, its antigen is unknown. This sample was taken from a study of CD8 T cells in ankylosing spondylitis. Quantitative barcoded 5'-RACE was used to prepare TCR beta libraries. TCRdb passed the 5' RACE reads through MiXCR, listing each CDR3 protein once. This table holds approximately 150,000 distinct CDR3 sequences, under 35% found once. The CDR3 loop spans 14 amino acids. The ends were cut back, 1 base at V and 9 bases at J, with 16 bases in the middle. Germline V gene data show CDR1 as SGHDN and CDR2 as FVKESK. Whole-study findings and limits: Some of the motif variants had earlier been found in reactive arthritis patients' fluid and blood. Disease-linked clones proved CD8+ and comparatively uncommon in peripheral blood. Characteristic, it appeared, of ankylosing spondylitis blood was a TCR beta motif of fewer than 10 highly homologous variants.

The source material was synovial fluid, either unsorted or a sorted T cell fraction (not recorded which). The clonotype originates from a male donor with ankylosing spondylitis. The J gene is TRBJ2-7, the V gene TRBV14; D tentatively reads TRBD1 or TRBD2 (5 bases each). CDR3: CASSQAGRISGQYF. The CDR3 DNA follows: TGTGCCAGCAGCCAAGCGGGACGGATAAGCGGGCAGTACTTC.